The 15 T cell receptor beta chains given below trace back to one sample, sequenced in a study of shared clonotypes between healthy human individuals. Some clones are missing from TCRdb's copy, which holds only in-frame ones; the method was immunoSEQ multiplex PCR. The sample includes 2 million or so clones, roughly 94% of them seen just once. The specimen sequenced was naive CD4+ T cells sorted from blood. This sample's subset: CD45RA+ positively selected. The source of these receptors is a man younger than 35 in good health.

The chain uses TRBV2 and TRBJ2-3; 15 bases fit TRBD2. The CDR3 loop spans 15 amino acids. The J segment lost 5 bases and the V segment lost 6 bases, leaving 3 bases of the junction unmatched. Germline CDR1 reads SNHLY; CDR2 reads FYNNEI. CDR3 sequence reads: CASRGLAGGQDTQYF. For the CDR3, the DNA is TGTGCCAGCAGAGGACTAGCGGGGGGGCAAGATACGCAGTATTTT.

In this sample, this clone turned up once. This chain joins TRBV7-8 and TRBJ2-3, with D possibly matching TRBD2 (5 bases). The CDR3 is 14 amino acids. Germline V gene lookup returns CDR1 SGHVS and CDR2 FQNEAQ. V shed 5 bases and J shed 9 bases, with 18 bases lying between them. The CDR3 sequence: CASSPPRGPGTQYF. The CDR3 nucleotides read TGTGCCAGCAGCCCCCCCCGCGGCCCGGGGACGCAGTATTTT.

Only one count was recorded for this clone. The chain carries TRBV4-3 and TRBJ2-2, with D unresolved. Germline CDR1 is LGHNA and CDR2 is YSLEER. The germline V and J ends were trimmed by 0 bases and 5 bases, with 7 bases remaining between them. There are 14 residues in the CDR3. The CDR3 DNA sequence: TGCGCCAGCAGCCAAGAGCCACCAACCGGGGAGCTGTTTTTT. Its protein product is CASSQEPPTGELFF.

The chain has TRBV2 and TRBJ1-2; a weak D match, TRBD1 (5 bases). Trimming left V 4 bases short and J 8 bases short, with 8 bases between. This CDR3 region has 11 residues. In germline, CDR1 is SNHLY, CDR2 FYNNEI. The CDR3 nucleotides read TGTGCCAGCAGTGGGGACCTGGGCTACACCTTC. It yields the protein CASSGDLGYTF.

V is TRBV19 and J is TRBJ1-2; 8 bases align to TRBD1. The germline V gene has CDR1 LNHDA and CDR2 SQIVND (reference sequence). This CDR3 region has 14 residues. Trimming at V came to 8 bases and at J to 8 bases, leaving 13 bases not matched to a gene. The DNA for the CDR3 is TGTGCCAGTTCCCAGGGGGCCTGGATTGGCGGCTACACCTTC. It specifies CASSQGAWIGGYTF.

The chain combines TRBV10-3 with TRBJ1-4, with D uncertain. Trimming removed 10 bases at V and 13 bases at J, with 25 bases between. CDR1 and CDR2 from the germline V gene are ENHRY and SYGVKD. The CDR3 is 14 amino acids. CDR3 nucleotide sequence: TGTGCCACCCGTCTTGGCCGGTCCCCTGGAGGACTGTTTTTT. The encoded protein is CATRLGRSPGGLFF.

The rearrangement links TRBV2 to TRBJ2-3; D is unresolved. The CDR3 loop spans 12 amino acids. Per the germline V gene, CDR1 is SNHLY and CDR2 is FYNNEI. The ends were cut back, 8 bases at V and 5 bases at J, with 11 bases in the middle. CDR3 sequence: CASAMVEDTQYF. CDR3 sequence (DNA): TGTGCCAGCGCGATGGTGGAAGATACGCAGTATTTT.

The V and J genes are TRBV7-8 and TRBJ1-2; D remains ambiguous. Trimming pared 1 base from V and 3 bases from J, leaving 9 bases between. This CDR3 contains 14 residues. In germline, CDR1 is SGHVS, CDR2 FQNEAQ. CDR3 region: CASSLDSEYYGYTF. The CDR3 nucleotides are TGTGCCAGCAGCTTAGATTCTGAGTACTATGGCTACACCTTC.

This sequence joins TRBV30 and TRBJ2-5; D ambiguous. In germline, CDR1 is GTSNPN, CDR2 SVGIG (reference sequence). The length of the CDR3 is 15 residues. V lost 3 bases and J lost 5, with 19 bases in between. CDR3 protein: CAWSLDSSRRETQYF. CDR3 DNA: TGTGCCTGGAGCCTAGATTCGAGTCGACGGGAGACCCAGTACTTC.

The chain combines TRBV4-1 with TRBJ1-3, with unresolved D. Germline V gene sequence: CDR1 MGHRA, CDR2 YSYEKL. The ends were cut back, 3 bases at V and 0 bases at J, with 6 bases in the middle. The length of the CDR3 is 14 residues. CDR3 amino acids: CASSQILSGNTIYF. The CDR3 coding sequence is TGCGCCAGCAGCCAGATCCTCTCTGGAAACACCATATATTTT.

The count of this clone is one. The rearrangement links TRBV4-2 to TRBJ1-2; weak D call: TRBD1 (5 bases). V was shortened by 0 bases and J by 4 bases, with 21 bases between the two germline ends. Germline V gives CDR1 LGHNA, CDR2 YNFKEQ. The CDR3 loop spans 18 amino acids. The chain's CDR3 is CASSQDLGAEGRIYGYTF. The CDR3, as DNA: TGTGCCAGCAGCCAAGATCTCGGGGCCGAGGGGAGAATCTATGGCTACACCTTC.

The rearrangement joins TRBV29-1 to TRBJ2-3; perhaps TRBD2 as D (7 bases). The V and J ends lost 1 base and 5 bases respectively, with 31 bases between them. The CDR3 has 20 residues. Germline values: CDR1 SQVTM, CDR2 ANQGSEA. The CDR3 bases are TGCAGCGTTGAAGGGGGGCCTTTCGTGCGGGAGATCGGGTACGGAGATACGCAGTATTTT. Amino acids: CSVEGGPFVREIGYGDTQYF.

CDR3 bases: TGTGCCACCGGGGACAGGAAGGGGAACACCGGGGAGCTGTTTTTT. Protein product: CATGDRKGNTGELFF. The gene calls are TRBV19 and TRBJ2-2; 8 nucleotides align to TRBD1. This CDR3 is 15 amino acids long. The germline V gene has CDR1 LNHDA and CDR2 SQIVND (reference sequence). V lost 10 bases and J lost 1; bases outside the gene matches: 8.

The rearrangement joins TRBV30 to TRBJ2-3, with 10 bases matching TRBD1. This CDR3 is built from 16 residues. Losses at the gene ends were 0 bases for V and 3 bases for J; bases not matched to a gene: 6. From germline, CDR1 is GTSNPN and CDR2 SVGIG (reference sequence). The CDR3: CAWSVGDRGMTDTQYF. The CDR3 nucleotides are TGTGCCTGGAGTGTAGGGGACAGGGGTATGACAGATACGCAGTATTTT.

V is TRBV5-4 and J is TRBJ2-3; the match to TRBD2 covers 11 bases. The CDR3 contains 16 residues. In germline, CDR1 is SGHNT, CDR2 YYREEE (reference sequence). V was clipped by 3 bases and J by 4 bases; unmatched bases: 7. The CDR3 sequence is CASSWKLAGVADTQYF. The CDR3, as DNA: TGTGCCAGCAGCTGGAAACTAGCGGGAGTGGCAGATACGCAGTATTTT.